Listed here is a single TCR beta chain. The antigen remains undetermined. The sample comes from a study of T cell responses to AZD1222 COVID-19 vaccine. Study context: Second-dose recipients at about 4 or about 12 weeks were treated as one pooled group.

Generated by immunoSEQ multiplex PCR, the TCRdb table keeps only in-frame clones and is missing some. The sample carries around 89,000 clones, around 90% recorded once. Broader study findings: Compared with day 0, the breadth and depth of the Spike-specific TCR repertoire rose significantly after two doses of AZD1222. Reportedly, close to half of spike-specific TCRs are directed against unmutated variant regions. Baseline seropositivity occurred in only a handful of AZD1222 recipients.

V lost 5 bases and J 5 bases, leaving 19 bases between the germline ends. CDR1 and CDR2 from the germline V gene are SGHVS and FQNEAQ. This CDR3 region has 16 residues. The source material was peripheral blood, sampled on day 0 of AZD1222 vaccination. This chain connects TRBV7-8 to TRBJ1-3, with D maybe TRBD1 (6 bases). The clonotype originates from an adult in good health. The CDR3 DNA reads as TGTGCCAGCAGCCTTCAGGGGTGGCAGGACCGAAACACCATATATTTT. Amino acids: CASSLQGWQDRNTIYF. Looking up the rest from reference TRBV7-8 and TRBJ1-3 gives the full variable domain: GAGVSQSPRYKVAKRGQDVALRCDPISGHVSLFWYQQALGQGPEFLTYFQNEAQLDKSGLPSDRFFAERPEGSVSTLKIQRTQQEDSAVYLCASSLQGWQDRNTIYFGEGSWLTVV.